The T cell receptor (beta chain) under discussion was sequenced for a study of human T cells and chemical hapten exposure. The overall study: Across its approximately 25 weeks, the study gave patients weekly diphenylcyclopropenone doses to the scalp. Regarding the study as a whole: Alopecia in all donors means immunity may differ from healthy individuals.

V lost 6 bases and J 5 bases, leaving 23 bases between the germline ends. The CDR3 loop spans 16 amino acids. CDR1 MNHEY and CDR2 SMNVEV come from the germline V gene (reference sequence). In regard to this clonotype: Its antigen is unidentified.

Methods used by the authors: Samples held a median of approximately 94,000 TCRs, range about 20,000–700,000. Via MiXCR, TCRdb re-called the RACE reads, giving one row per CDR3 protein. TCRdb's processing, not the study's, gives the V and J calls here. The sample shows roughly 200,000 distinct CDR3 sequences, around 22% of them seen only once. The time point is: patch test 1, 2 weeks after DPC sensitization. The treatment was: therapeutic diphenylcyclopropenone sensitization with weekly scalp DPC. Donors, patients with alopecia ranging from 18 to 70 years old and judged suitable for DPC, provided samples.

The genes are TRBV27 and TRBJ2-7, with D perhaps matching TRBD2 (6 bases). The receptor's source is a woman between 50 and 59 years old with alopecia areata. Some clones in this sample may be carry-over from other donors' samples. Sequenced material: whole blood, taken in connection with sensitization to the hapten diphenylcyclopropenone (DPC). The CDR3 DNA reads TGTGCCAGCAGCCCCCTTCGACTCCTCGGGAGCCACGAGCAGTACTTC. Encoded protein: CASSPLRLLGSHEQYF.